A single sample gave rise to the 21 T cell receptor beta chains below, sequenced in a study of technical replicates of blood from a few donors. Repertoires were generated with immunoSEQ multiplex PCR, while TCRdb's copy carries only in-frame clones and drops some. The sample consists of around 92,000 clones, nearly 97% of them appearing once. The sequenced sample consisted of T cells isolated from PBMCs. The receptors originated from a human donor in good health.

This sequence joins TRBV2 and TRBJ2-7; the match to TRBD1 covers 8 bases. Germline V gives CDR1 SNHLY, CDR2 FYNNEI. This CDR3 is built from 13 residues. Unmatched junction bases numbered 3, after V lost 6 bases and J lost 2 bases. CDR3 coding DNA: TGTGCCAGCAGCGGACAGGGTCCCTACGAGCAGTACTTC. It encodes CASSGQGPYEQYF.

The rearrangement uses TRBV7-6 and TRBJ2-2; 7 bases fit TRBD2. Per germline, CDR1 SGHVS and CDR2 FNYEAQ. The CDR3 has 13 amino acids. The ends lost 4 bases at V and 5 bases at J; junction bases unmatched: 1. The CDR3 DNA reads TGTGCCAGCAGCTCTAGCGGAACCGGGGAGCTGTTTTTT. It translates to CASSSSGTGELFF.

The V and J genes are TRBV5-4 and TRBJ1-2; 8 bases match TRBD1. Germline lookup yields CDR1 SGHNT and CDR2 YYREEE (reference sequence). J was trimmed by 7 bases and V by 5 bases; bases with no gene match: 7. The CDR3 extends over 13 amino acids. The CDR3 reads CASRYPGGVGYTF. Written as DNA, the CDR3 is TGTGCCAGCAGGTACCCAGGGGGCGTTGGCTACACCTTC.

This rearrangement joins TRBV15 to TRBJ1-1, with TRBD1 identical over 7 bases. The CDR3 is made up of 14 amino acids. With 9 bases clipped from V and 1 base from J, the junction kept 8 bases outside the gene matches. Looked up from germline, CDR1 is LNHNV and CDR2 is YYDKDF (reference sequence). The CDR3 is CATEAGGTNTEAFF. The CDR3 nucleotides are TGTGCCACAGAGGCAGGGGGGACGAACACTGAAGCTTTCTTT.

DNA for the CDR3: TGCGCCAGTTGCCCCAATTTAGCGGGGAACAATGAGCAGTTCTTC. Amino acid sequence: CASCPNLAGNNEQFF. V usage is TRBV5-1 and J usage is TRBJ2-1; TRBD2 matches 8 bases. The trim removed 8 bases at V and 5 bases at J, leaving 12 bases unmatched. The CDR3 sequence is 15 residues long. Germline V lookup: CDR1 SGHRS, CDR2 YFSETQ.

This clone was counted once. The chain joins TRBV5-1 to TRBJ2-7; D is unclear. CDR3 length: 12 amino acids. Trimming shortened V by 3 bases and J by 3 bases, and 7 bases separated the two germline ends. Germline CDR1 is SGHRS and CDR2 is YFSETQ. For the CDR3, the DNA is TGCGCCAGCAGCTCAAACAACTACGAGCAGTACTTC. Protein sequence: CASSSNNYEQYF.

This clone occurred once. The chain employs TRBV21-1 and TRBJ1-1. TRBV21-1 is assigned pseudogene status. This CDR3 contains 14 residues. The CDR3 DNA sequence: TGTGCCAGCAGCAACCCCCTTAGTCGGACTGAAGCTTTCTTT. This encodes CASSNPLSRTEAFF.

V gene TRBV5-1 combines with J gene TRBJ2-1, with 7 nucleotides matching TRBD2. There are 12 residues in the CDR3. From germline, CDR1 is SGHRS and CDR2 YFSETQ. The J segment lost 2 bases and the V segment lost 7 bases, leaving 0 bases of the junction unmatched. The CDR3 DNA follows: TGCGCCAGCGGGGGGGCCTACAATGAGCAGTTCTTC. This codes for CASGGAYNEQFF.

V gene TRBV7-3 combines with J gene TRBJ1-3; 9 nucleotides agree with TRBD1. V lost 5 bases and J lost 4; bases outside the gene matches: 9. The CDR3 has 16 amino acids. Germline CDR1 is SGHTA and CDR2 is FQGTGA. The CDR3 here is CASSLGQGSSGNTIYF. DNA for the CDR3: TGTGCCAGCAGCCTTGGACAGGGGAGTTCCGGAAACACCATATATTTT.

The rearrangement links TRBV6-4 to TRBJ1-1; TRBD1 matches at 7 bases. The CDR3 consists of 16 residues. The trim removed 4 bases at V and 3 bases at J, leaving 11 bases unmatched. Germline CDR1 and CDR2: MRHNA and SNTAGT. The chain's CDR3 is CASSVGDRVYDTEAFF. The DNA of the CDR3 is TGTGCCAGCAGTGTCGGAGACAGGGTGTATGACACTGAAGCTTTCTTT.

V and J are TRBV14 and TRBJ2-3; 8 positions agree with TRBD2. Germline V gene sequence: CDR1 SGHDN, CDR2 FVKESK. V lost 3 bases to trimming and J lost 4 bases; unmatched junction nucleotides: 6. CDR3 length: 15 residues. The CDR3 sequence is CASSHIAGGADTQYF. The CDR3 DNA follows: TGTGCCAGCAGCCACATCGCGGGGGGAGCAGATACGCAGTATTTT.

J is TRBJ1-4 and V is TRBV29-1, with 9 nucleotides matching TRBD1. Germline V CDR1 and CDR2: SQVTM, ANQGSEA. CDR3 size: 13 residues. V lost 6 bases, J lost 7 bases, and 6 bases stayed unmatched. The CDR3 nucleotides read TGCAGCGTCAAACAGGGGGCAAGTGAAAAACTGTTTTTT. Translated, it gives CSVKQGASEKLFF. Using reference TRBV29-1 and TRBJ1-4 for the parts outside the CDR3, the full variable domain is SAVISQKPSRDICQRGTSLTIQCQVDSQVTMMFWYRQQPGQSLTLIATANQGSEATYESGFVIDKFPISRPNLTFSTLTVSNMSPEDSSIYLCSVKQGASEKLFFGSGTQLSVL.

A few counts support this clone. This chain links TRBV7-3 with TRBJ1-6; TRBD1 might be the D (6 bases). CDR3 length equals 15 residues. Trimming removed 5 bases from V and 9 bases from J, with 17 bases in between. Germline lookup yields CDR1 SGHTA and CDR2 FQGTGA. CDR3: CASSAQGDRSSPLHF. Here the CDR3 DNA reads TGTGCCAGCAGCGCACAGGGAGATCGGTCTTCACCCCTCCACTTT.

The chain has TRBV2 and TRBJ2-3; no clear D. In germline, CDR1 is SNHLY, CDR2 FYNNEI. The CDR3 loop spans 11 amino acids. Trimming cost V 6 bases and J 2 bases, with 3 bases left between them. The CDR3 bases are TGTGCCAGCAGGGCCACAGATACGCAGTATTTT. Translation gives CASRATDTQYF.

The gene calls are TRBV4-1 and TRBJ2-7; D perhaps matches TRBD2 (6 bases). V shed 3 bases and J shed 0 bases, with 24 bases lying between them. There are 19 residues in the CDR3. The germline V gene encodes CDR1 MGHRA and CDR2 YSYEKL. CDR3 sequence reads: CASSQRDGGRSFNSYEQYF. The CDR3 coding sequence is TGCGCCAGCAGCCAGCGGGATGGGGGGAGGAGTTTTAACTCCTACGAGCAGTACTTC.

The chain is built from TRBV10-3 and TRBJ2-7; 8 nucleotides agree with TRBD1. V trimming: 3 bases; J trimming: 4 bases; junction bases outside the gene matches: 2. The length of the CDR3 is 13 residues. The germline V gene encodes CDR1 ENHRY and CDR2 SYGVKD. The CDR3 DNA follows: TGTGCCATCAGTGACCAGGGGGCGTACGAGCAGTACTTC. Translated: CAISDQGAYEQYF.

The chain couples TRBV18 to TRBJ2-7; D is perhaps TRBD1 (6 bases). This CDR3 contains 17 residues. Germline loops: CDR1 KGHSH, CDR2 LQKENI. V was shortened by 1 base and J by 4 bases, with 20 bases between the two germline ends. CDR3 sequence reads: CASSPRLQGRETYEQYF. The CDR3 nucleotides are TGTGCCAGCTCACCACGCCTACAGGGACGAGAGACTTACGAGCAGTACTTC.

The chain links TRBV5-8 to TRBJ2-3; 10 nucleotides match TRBD2. The J segment lost 7 bases and the V segment lost 2 bases, leaving 10 bases of the junction unmatched. From germline, CDR1 is SGHTS and CDR2 YDEGEE. The CDR3 sequence is 16 residues long. The CDR3 DNA reads TGTGCCAGCAGCTTCCCGGAGCGGGAGGGCAGGTATACGCAGTATTTT. Translated, it gives CASSFPEREGRYTQYF. Drawing the rest from reference TRBV5-8 and TRBJ2-3, the complete variable domain is EAGVTQSPTHLIKTRGQQATLRCSPISGHTSVYWYQQALGLGLQFLLWYDEGEERNRGNFPPRFSGRQFPNYSSELNVNALELEDSALYLCASSFPEREGRYTQYFGPGTRLTVL.

The rearrangement links TRBV5-6 to TRBJ1-2, with D perhaps TRBD1 (5 bases). From germline, CDR1 is SGHDT and CDR2 YYEEEE. V was clipped by 3 bases and J by 8 bases, with 14 bases between them. The length of the CDR3 is 13 residues. The CDR3 loop reads CASSSWGADGYTF. In nucleotides, the CDR3 is TGTGCCAGCAGCTCCTGGGGCGCCGACGGCTACACCTTC.

The CDR3 sequence: CASSQRTGLNNSPLHF. The CDR3 nucleotides are TGTGCCAGCAGCCAGAGGACAGGTCTAAATAATTCACCCCTCCACTTT. This chain links TRBV7-9 with TRBJ1-6; 7 bases fit TRBD1. The length of the CDR3 is 16 residues. Per the germline V gene, CDR1 is SEHNR and CDR2 is FQNEAQ (reference sequence). Trimming cost V 5 bases and J 5 bases; bases outside gene matches: 9.

The V and J genes are TRBV6-1 and TRBJ2-1, with 9 bases matching TRBD2. Germline V gives CDR1 MNHNS, CDR2 SASEGT. Trimming cost V 4 bases and J 0 bases; bases outside gene matches: 7. The CDR3 is 17 amino acids. The CDR3 DNA follows: TGTGCCAGCAGTGGAAGACTAGCGGCGGACTCCTACAATGAGCAGTTCTTC. Translating it yields CASSGRLAADSYNEQFF.